This T cell receptor (beta chain) is drawn from a study of blood T cell repertoires in COVID-19. Study summary: Sources were T cells, B-cell-depleted T cells, or PBMCs; the material itself was cDNA or gDNA.

Measured with immunoSEQ multiplex PCR; TCRdb has only the in-frame clones, and not every one. This table has around 300,000 clones, around 90% appearing once. Participants reported their clinical history, and cohort assignment relied on those reports. Donors in Cohort 3 counted as recovered after two negative PCRs, clearance, or symptom resolution. This clone was seen only a few times. The sequencing sample was made of PBMCs or T cells enriched from blood (not recorded which). The source of this sequence is a woman aged 50 to 60 who had recovered from COVID-19.

The CDR3 sequence is CASSEGWRVGGSYEQYF. The CDR3, as DNA: TGTGCCAGCAGTGAAGGGTGGAGAGTGGGAGGGTCCTACGAGCAGTACTTC. The chain uses TRBV6-1 and TRBJ2-7, with 7 bases lining up with TRBD2. This CDR3 has 17 residues. Losses at the gene ends were 1 base for V and 1 base for J; bases not matched to a gene: 10. The germline gives CDR1 MNHNS, CDR2 SASEGT.